This T cell receptor beta chain was recorded in a study of CXCR3 chemokines and chemotherapy response in bladder cancer. J gave up 2 bases and V 4 bases, and 0 bases lay outside the gene matches. There are 13 residues in the CDR3. TCRdb recomputed calls from the PCR reads with MiXCR, one row per CDR3 protein. The data show roughly 2,500 distinct CDR3 sequences, 15% to 20% seen once. Ten or more counts support this clonotype. Specimen collection occurred from a patient whose treatment included neoadjuvant chemotherapy. This clonotype originated in a human donor with bladder cancer that responded to neoadjuvant chemotherapy. The V and J genes are TRBV12-3 or TRBV12-4 and TRBJ2-7; 9 nucleotides align to TRBD1. In DNA form, the CDR3 reads TGTGCCAGCAGTTGGACAGGGGCCTACGAGCAGTACTTC. Its translation: CASSWTGAYEQYF.